These 11 T cell receptor beta chains share one sample of origin, sequenced in a study of blood T cell repertoires in COVID-19. Libraries were prepared by immunoSEQ multiplex PCR; TCRdb keeps only in-frame clonotypes and omits some of them. The table lists 250,000 to 350,000 clones, over 75% of them singletons, with 7.8% in the top ten. The sequencing sample was made of peripheral blood. The source is a woman aged 50 to 65 who had recovered from COVID-19.

This clone was counted only a few times. The chain combines TRBV28 with TRBJ2-1; TRBD2 is a possible D gene (6 bases). V was clipped by 4 bases and J by 2 bases, with 15 bases between them. The CDR3 sequence is 16 residues long. The germline V gene encodes CDR1 MDHEN and CDR2 SYDVKM. In nucleotides, the CDR3 is TGTGCCAGCAGTTCTCCGGGAGCCCGGCCCTACAATGAGCAGTTCTTC. Encoded protein: CASSSPGARPYNEQFF.

This sequence joins TRBV6-5 and TRBJ2-7, with 7 bases matching TRBD1. The CDR3 is 12 residues long. Losses at the gene ends were 8 bases for V and 1 base for J; bases not matched to a gene: 2. Per germline, CDR1 MNHEY and CDR2 SVGAGI. This CDR3 reads CASQDRSYEQYF. CDR3 nucleotide sequence: TGTGCCAGCCAGGACAGGTCCTACGAGCAGTACTTC.

This chain uses TRBV7-9 with TRBJ2-5, with TRBD2 matching over 7 bases. This CDR3 region has 15 residues. J gave up 4 bases and V 1 base, and 6 bases lay outside the gene matches. Germline CDR1 is SEHNR and CDR2 is FQNEAQ (reference sequence). CDR3 sequence: CASSLETGLRETQYF. The CDR3 region has the DNA TGTGCCAGCAGCTTAGAAACGGGACTACGAGAGACCCAGTACTTC. Looking up the rest from reference TRBV7-9 and TRBJ2-5 gives the full variable domain: DTGVSQNPRHKITKRGQNVTFRCDPISEHNRLYWYRQTLGQGPEFLTYFQNEAQLEKSRLLSDRFSAERPKGSFSTLEIQRTEQGDSAMYLCASSLETGLRETQYFGPGTRLLVL.

The genes are TRBV11-2 and TRBJ2-1, with 9 bases that match TRBD2. With 4 bases clipped from V and 2 bases from J, the junction kept 3 bases outside the gene matches. From germline, CDR1 is SGHAT and CDR2 FQNNGV. The CDR3 runs 15 residues. The CDR3 bases are TGTGCCAGCAGCTCCCTAGCGGGACCCTACAATGAGCAGTTCTTC. Protein sequence: CASSSLAGPYNEQFF.

This clone has a single count. V and J are TRBV5-5 and TRBJ2-3, with TRBD1 as a possible D gene (5 bases). Germline assignment: CDR1 SGHKS and CDR2 YYEKEE (reference sequence). V gave up 4 bases and J gave up 2 bases, with 11 bases separating them. CDR3 size: 14 residues. CDR3 region: CASSPFRDTDTQYF. CDR3 nucleotide sequence: TGTGCCAGCAGCCCTTTCAGGGACACAGATACGCAGTATTTT. The full variable domain, in which reference TRBV5-5 and TRBJ2-3 provide the parts outside the CDR3, is DAGVTQSPTHLIKTRGQQVTLRCSPISGHKSVSWYQQVLGQGPQFIFQYYEKEERGRGNFPDRFSARQFPNYSSELNVNALLLGDSALYLCASSPFRDTDTQYFGPGTRLTVL.

This chain joins TRBV6-2 or TRBV6-3 and TRBJ2-6; a possible D gene is TRBD1 (6 bases). Germline-derived CDR1 and CDR2 are MNHEY and SVGEGT. The CDR3 spans 18 residues. Trimming shortened V by 4 bases and J by 0 bases, and 16 bases separated the two germline ends. The CDR3 DNA sequence: TGTGCCAGCAGTTTCGGGACACCCAAACCCTCTGGGGCCAACGTCCTGACTTTC. Translation gives CASSFGTPKPSGANVLTF.

The CDR3 region is CASSSPSGEGSPLHF. In DNA form, the CDR3 reads TGTGCCAGCAGTTCCCCCTCAGGGGAGGGATCACCCCTCCACTTT. This chain joins TRBV28 and TRBJ1-6, with a possible D match to TRBD1 (6 bases). The length of the CDR3 is 15 residues. V lost 4 bases and J lost 10, with 17 bases in between. Germline assignment: CDR1 MDHEN and CDR2 SYDVKM.

In this sample, this clone turned up once. The V gene is TRBV5-4, the J gene TRBJ2-1, with 10 bases matching TRBD2. Germline V gene sequence: CDR1 SGHNT, CDR2 YYREEE (reference sequence). The V and J ends lost 4 bases and 0 bases, in that order; junction bases with no gene match: 4. This CDR3 is 16 amino acids long. The CDR3 DNA is TGTGCCAGCAGCGGTAGCGGGGGGACCTCCTACAATGAGCAGTTCTTC. It encodes CASSGSGGTSYNEQFF.

The chain joins TRBV7-2 to TRBJ1-2; the D gene is possibly TRBD1 (6 bases). Germline CDR1 SGHTA, CDR2 FQGNSA. The CDR3 sequence is 15 residues long. Trimming removed 5 bases from V and 5 bases from J, with 18 bases in between. Written as DNA, the CDR3 is TGTGCCAGCAGCAAACCCCCAGCAGGGGTATATGGCTACACCTTC. Translated: CASSKPPAGVYGYTF.

The genes are TRBV19 and TRBJ2-2; possibly TRBD2 for D (7 bases). V was pared by 3 bases and J by 6 bases, with 14 bases between. From germline, CDR1 is LNHDA and CDR2 SQIVND (reference sequence). The CDR3 consists of 15 residues. The CDR3 region has the DNA TGTGCCAGTAGTATTCAAGGGGGGGCCGCCGGGGAGCTGTTTTTT. It codes for CASSIQGGAAGELFF. Supplemented by reference TRBV19 and TRBJ2-2, the full variable domain reads DGGITQSPKYLFRKEGQNVTLSCEQNLNHDAMYWYRQDPGQGLRLIYYSQIVNDFQKGDIAEGYSVSREKKESFPLTVTSAQKNPTAFYLCASSIQGGAAGELFFGEGSRLTVL.

This clone was found once. CDR3 sequence reads: CASSADGGSEKLFF. The CDR3 region has the DNA TGCGCCAGCAGCGCAGACGGGGGGAGTGAAAAACTGTTTTTT. The V and J genes are TRBV5-1 and TRBJ1-4; D perhaps matches TRBD1 (5 bases). V was cut by 4 bases and J by 7 bases, with 14 bases left in between. The CDR3 spans 14 residues. Germline CDR1 and CDR2: SGHRS and YFSETQ.